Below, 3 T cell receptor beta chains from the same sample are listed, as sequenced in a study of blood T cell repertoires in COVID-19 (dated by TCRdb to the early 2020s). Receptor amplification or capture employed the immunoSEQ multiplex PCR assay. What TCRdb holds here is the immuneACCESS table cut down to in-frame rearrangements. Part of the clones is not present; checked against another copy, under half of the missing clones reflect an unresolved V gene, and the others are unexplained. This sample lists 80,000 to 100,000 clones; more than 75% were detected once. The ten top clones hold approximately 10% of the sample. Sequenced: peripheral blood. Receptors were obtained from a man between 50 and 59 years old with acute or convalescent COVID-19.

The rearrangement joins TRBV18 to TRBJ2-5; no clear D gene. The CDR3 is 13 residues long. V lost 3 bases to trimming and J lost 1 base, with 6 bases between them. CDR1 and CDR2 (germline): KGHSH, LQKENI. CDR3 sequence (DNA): TGTGCCAGCTCACCTGGAGCCCAAGAGACCCAGTACTTC. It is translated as CASSPGAQETQYF.

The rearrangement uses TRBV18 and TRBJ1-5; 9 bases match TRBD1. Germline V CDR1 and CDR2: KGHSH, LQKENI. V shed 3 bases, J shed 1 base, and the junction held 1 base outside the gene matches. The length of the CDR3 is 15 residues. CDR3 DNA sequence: TGTGCCAGCTCACCGGGACAGGGAAGCAATCAGCCCCAGCATTTT. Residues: CASSPGQGSNQPQHF.

CDR3 DNA sequence: TGTGCCAGCTCACCAGCGGGGGTGCAAGAGACCCAGTACTTC. Protein product: CASSPAGVQETQYF. The chain couples TRBV18 to TRBJ2-5, with 7 bases matching TRBD2. Germline V lookup: CDR1 KGHSH, CDR2 LQKENI. CDR3 length equals 14 residues. The ends lost 2 bases at V and 2 bases at J; junction bases unmatched: 2. Complete variable domain (other parts from reference TRBV18 and TRBJ2-5): NAGVMQNPRHLVRRRGQEARLRCSPMKGHSHVYWYRQLPEEGLKFMVYLQKENIIDESGMPKERFSAEFPKEGPSILRIQQVVRGDSAAYFCASSPAGVQETQYFGPGTRLLVL.